What follows are 3 T cell receptor beta chains derived from one specimen sequenced in a study of OX40 agonist ivuxolimab in advanced cancers. TCRdb's copy holds only in-frame clones and misses some; the assay was immunoSEQ multiplex PCR. This sample yields tens of thousands of clones, of which 80% to 90% are seen a single time; over 2.5% belongs to the top ten. This sample comprised CD4+ or CD8+ T cells sorted from blood, obtained in a trial of the OX40 agonist ivuxolimab. The receptors shown here come from an adult with an advanced solid tumor such as melanoma, head and neck, liver or kidney cancer.

The J gene is TRBJ1-5, the V gene TRBV7-8; D not certain. The V gene lost 1 base and the J gene lost 1 base, with 2 bases spanning the gap. This CDR3 has 13 amino acids. From germline, CDR1 is SGHVS and CDR2 FQNEAQ. In DNA, the CDR3 is TGTGCCAGCAGCTTAGTCAGCAATCAGCCCCAGCATTTT. Translation: CASSLVSNQPQHF.

Comment on this clone: Other DNA sequences in the sample encode the same CDR3. V and J are TRBV20-1 and TRBJ2-2; D is possibly TRBD1 or TRBD2 (6 bases each). The V gene's germline CDR1 is DFQATT and CDR2 SNEGSKA (reference sequence). V gave up 6 bases and J gave up 7 bases, with 9 bases separating them. CDR3 length: 11 residues. The CDR3 DNA follows: TGCAGTGCCGAGGGGGGCGGGGAGCTGTTTTTT. Protein: CSAEGGGELFF.

This chain joins TRBV5-1 and TRBJ2-1; D might be TRBD2 (5 bases). The CDR3 contains 16 residues. The V gene's germline CDR1 is SGHRS and CDR2 YFSETQ. V was shortened by 0 bases and J by 9 bases, with 19 bases between the two germline ends. CDR3 amino acids: CASSLVLVAGLFEQFF. The CDR3 bases are TGCGCCAGCAGCTTGGTTCTGGTGGCGGGTCTGTTTGAGCAGTTCTTC.